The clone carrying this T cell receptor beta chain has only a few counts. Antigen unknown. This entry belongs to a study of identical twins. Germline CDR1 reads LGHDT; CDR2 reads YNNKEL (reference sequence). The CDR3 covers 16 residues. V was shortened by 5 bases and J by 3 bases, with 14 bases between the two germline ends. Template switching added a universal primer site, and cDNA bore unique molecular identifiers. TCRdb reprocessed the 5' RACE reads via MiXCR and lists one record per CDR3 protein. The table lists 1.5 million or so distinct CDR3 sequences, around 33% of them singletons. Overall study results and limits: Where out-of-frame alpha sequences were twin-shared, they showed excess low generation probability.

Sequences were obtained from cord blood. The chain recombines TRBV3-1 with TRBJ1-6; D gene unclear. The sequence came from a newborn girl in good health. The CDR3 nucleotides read TGTGCCAGCAGCAGTATAAACAGCATCTATAATTCACCCCTCCACTTT. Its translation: CASSSINSIYNSPLHF.